These 8 T cell receptor beta chains were sequenced from one sample in a study of OX40 agonist ivuxolimab in advanced cancers. The method behind the library was the immunoSEQ multiplex PCR assay. Sourced from immuneACCESS, this table was stored by TCRdb with only in-frame sequences that have V and J called. A share of the clones is absent; for the studies checked, an unresolved V gene accounts for under half, and the remainder has no known explanation. In all, the sample holds roughly 80,000 clones, and around 90% of those were seen once. Less than 2% of the sample is taken by the ten largest. The sample here was CD4+ or CD8+ T cells sorted from blood, taken in a trial of the OX40 agonist ivuxolimab. The origin of the receptors is an adult with an advanced solid tumor such as melanoma, head and neck, liver or kidney cancer.

This chain uses TRBV18 with TRBJ1-1; D unresolved. CDR3 length: 14 amino acids. The germline CDR1 and CDR2 sequences are KGHSH and LQKENI. Trimming left V 3 bases short and J 4 bases short, with 12 bases between. Here the CDR3 DNA reads TGTGCCAGCTCACCCTTTCCGAGAAGCACTGAAGCTTTCTTT. This gives the protein CASSPFPRSTEAFF.

The CDR3 sequence is CASSPGLAGDEQYF. The CDR3 DNA sequence: TGTGCCAGCAGCCCGGGACTAGCGGGAGACGAGCAGTACTTC. The rearrangement joins TRBV5-4 to TRBJ2-7; 14 positions match TRBD2. This CDR3 has 14 amino acids. Germline V gene sequence: CDR1 SGHNT, CDR2 YYREEE (reference sequence). With 4 bases clipped from V and 5 bases from J, the junction kept 2 bases outside the gene matches.

V gene TRBV5-1 combines with J gene TRBJ2-3; TRBD1 matches at 8 bases. The length of the CDR3 is 14 residues. Germline lookup yields CDR1 SGHRS and CDR2 YFSETQ. V dropped 2 bases and J dropped 4; count of bases not matched to a gene: 3. CDR3 residues: CASSFQGAADTQYF. CDR3 bases: TGCGCCAGCAGCTTTCAGGGGGCTGCAGATACGCAGTATTTT.

This chain joins TRBV13 and TRBJ2-7; 8 bases agree with TRBD1. The V gene's germline CDR1 is PRHDT and CDR2 FYEKMQ (reference sequence). The J segment lost 0 bases and the V segment lost 2 bases, leaving 9 bases of the junction unmatched. This CDR3 spans 17 amino acids. CDR3: CASSLWDRFGSSYEQYF. The DNA for the CDR3 is TGTGCCAGCAGCTTATGGGACAGGTTTGGGAGCTCCTACGAGCAGTACTTC.

This rearrangement joins TRBV7-8 to TRBJ1-2; D is unclear. Trimming shortened V by 3 bases and J by 0 bases, and 8 bases separated the two germline ends. The CDR3 sequence is 14 residues long. Germline CDR1 is SGHVS and CDR2 is FQNEAQ. The CDR3 DNA sequence: TGTGCCAGCAGCTTCGGACCTACTAACTATGGCTACACCTTC. This gives the protein CASSFGPTNYGYTF. The whole variable domain, remainder taken from reference TRBV7-8 and TRBJ1-2, is GAGVSQSPRYKVAKRGQDVALRCDPISGHVSLFWYQQALGQGPEFLTYFQNEAQLDKSGLPSDRFFAERPEGSVSTLKIQRTQQEDSAVYLCASSFGPTNYGYTFGSGTRLTVV.

The rearrangement links TRBV25-1 to TRBJ2-1; D may be TRBD2 (6 bases). The CDR3 sequence is 14 residues long. The germline V and J ends were trimmed by 4 bases and 8 bases, with 15 bases remaining between them. Germline assignment: CDR1 MGHDK and CDR2 SYGVNS. Here the CDR3 DNA reads TGTGCCAGCAGTGGCGACGGGGGTCGGTATGAGCAGTTCTTC. This codes for CASSGDGGRYEQFF.

The chain carries TRBV19 and TRBJ2-6; TRBD2 might be the D (5 bases). CDR1 and CDR2 from the germline V gene are LNHDA and SQIVND (reference sequence). Between the trimmed V and J ends, which lost 10 bases and 2 bases, there was a span of 9 bases. The CDR3 covers 13 residues. In DNA, the CDR3 is TGTGCCACCGGGGTGGCTGGGGCCAACGTCCTGACTTTC. It is translated as CATGVAGANVLTF.

This clone has a single count. The rearrangement links TRBV20-1 to TRBJ2-5; possibly TRBD1 for D (6 bases). Between the trimmed V and J ends, which lost 6 bases and 4 bases, there was a span of 9 bases. The CDR3 sequence is 11 residues long. Germline CDR1 DFQATT, CDR2 SNEGSKA (reference sequence). The CDR3 protein is CSAQGVETQYF. CDR3 sequence (DNA): TGCAGTGCACAGGGTGTAGAGACCCAGTACTTC.